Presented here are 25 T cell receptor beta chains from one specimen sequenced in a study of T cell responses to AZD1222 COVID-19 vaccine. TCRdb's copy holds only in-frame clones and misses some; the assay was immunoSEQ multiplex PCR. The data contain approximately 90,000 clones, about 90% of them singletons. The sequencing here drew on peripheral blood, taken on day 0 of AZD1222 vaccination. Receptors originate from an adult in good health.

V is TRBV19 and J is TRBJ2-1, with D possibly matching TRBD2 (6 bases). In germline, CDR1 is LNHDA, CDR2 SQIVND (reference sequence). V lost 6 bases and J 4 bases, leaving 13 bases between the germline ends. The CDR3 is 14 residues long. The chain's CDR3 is CASRGSGQYNEQFF. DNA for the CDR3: TGTGCCAGTAGGGGTAGCGGACAATACAATGAGCAGTTCTTC.

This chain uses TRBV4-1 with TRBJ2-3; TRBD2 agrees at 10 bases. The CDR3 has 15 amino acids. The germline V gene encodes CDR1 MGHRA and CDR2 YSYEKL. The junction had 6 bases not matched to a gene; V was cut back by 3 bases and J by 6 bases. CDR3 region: CASSQSGRGVDTQYF. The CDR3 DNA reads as TGCGCCAGCAGCCAGAGCGGGAGGGGGGTGGATACGCAGTATTTT.

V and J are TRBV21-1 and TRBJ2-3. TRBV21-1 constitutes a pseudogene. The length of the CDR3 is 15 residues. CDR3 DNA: TGTGCCAGCAGCGACCGGGCCACGGGCACAGATACGCAGTATTTT. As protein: CASSDRATGTDTQYF.

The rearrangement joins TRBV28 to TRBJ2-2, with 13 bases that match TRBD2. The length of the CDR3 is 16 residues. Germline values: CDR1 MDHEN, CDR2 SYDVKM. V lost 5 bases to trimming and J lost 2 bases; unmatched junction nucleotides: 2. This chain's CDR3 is CASSTGLAGNTGELFF. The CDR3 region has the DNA TGTGCCAGCAGTACGGGACTAGCGGGAAACACCGGGGAGCTGTTTTTT.

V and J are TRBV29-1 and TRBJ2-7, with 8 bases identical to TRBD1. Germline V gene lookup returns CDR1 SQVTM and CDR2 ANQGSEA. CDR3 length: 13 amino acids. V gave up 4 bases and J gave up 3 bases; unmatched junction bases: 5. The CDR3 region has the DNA TGCAGCGTTGTTCCGGGACAGGTCTACGAGCAGTACTTC. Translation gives CSVVPGQVYEQYF.

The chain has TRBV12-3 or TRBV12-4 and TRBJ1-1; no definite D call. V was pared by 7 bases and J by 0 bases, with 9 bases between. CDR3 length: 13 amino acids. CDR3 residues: CASTLELNTEAFF. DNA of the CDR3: TGTGCCAGCACCCTAGAATTGAACACTGAAGCTTTCTTT.

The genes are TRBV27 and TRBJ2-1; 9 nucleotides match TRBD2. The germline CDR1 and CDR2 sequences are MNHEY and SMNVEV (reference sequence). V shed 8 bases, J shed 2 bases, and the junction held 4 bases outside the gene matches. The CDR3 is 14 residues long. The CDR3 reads CASGERGAYNEQFF. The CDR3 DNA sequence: TGTGCCAGCGGAGAGCGGGGGGCCTACAATGAGCAGTTCTTC.

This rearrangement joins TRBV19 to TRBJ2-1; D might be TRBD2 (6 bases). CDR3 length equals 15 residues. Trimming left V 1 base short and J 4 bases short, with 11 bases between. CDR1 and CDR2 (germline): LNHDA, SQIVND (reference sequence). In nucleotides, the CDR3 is TGTGCCAGTAGTATAGGGGGGAGGCCTTACAATGAGCAGTTCTTC. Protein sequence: CASSIGGRPYNEQFF.

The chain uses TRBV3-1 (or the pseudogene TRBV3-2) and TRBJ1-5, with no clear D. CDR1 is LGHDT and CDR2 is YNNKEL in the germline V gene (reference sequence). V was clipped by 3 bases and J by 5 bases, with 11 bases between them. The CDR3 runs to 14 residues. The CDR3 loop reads CASSQQQNYQPQHF. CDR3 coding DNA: TGTGCCAGCAGCCAGCAACAGAATTATCAGCCCCAGCATTTT.

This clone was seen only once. The chain's CDR3 is CASIAGYGNQPQHF. CDR3 bases: TGTGCCAGCATTGCGGGTTATGGCAATCAGCCCCAGCATTTT. The chain employs TRBV6-5 and TRBJ1-5; no clear D gene. V dropped 7 bases and J dropped 2 bases, with 12 bases sitting between them. CDR1 and CDR2 from the germline V gene are MNHEY and SVGAGI. The CDR3 has 14 amino acids.

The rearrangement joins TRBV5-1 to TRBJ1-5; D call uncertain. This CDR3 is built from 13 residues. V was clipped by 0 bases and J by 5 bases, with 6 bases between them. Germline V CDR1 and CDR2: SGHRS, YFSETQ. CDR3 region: CASSLGPDQPQHF. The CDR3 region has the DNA TGCGCCAGCAGCTTGGGTCCAGATCAGCCCCAGCATTTT.

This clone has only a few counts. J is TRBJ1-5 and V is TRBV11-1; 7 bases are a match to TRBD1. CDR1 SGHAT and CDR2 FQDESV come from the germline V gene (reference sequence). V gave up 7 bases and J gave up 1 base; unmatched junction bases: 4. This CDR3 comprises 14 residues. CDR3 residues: CASMQGGSNQPQHF. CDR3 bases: TGTGCCAGCATGCAGGGGGGAAGCAATCAGCCCCAGCATTTT.

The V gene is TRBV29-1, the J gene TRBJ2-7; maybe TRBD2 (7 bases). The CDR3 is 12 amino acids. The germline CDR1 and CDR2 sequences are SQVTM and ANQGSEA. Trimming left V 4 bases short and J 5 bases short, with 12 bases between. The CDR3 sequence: CSVVAGAHEQYF. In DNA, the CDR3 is TGCAGCGTTGTGGCGGGGGCACACGAGCAGTACTTC.

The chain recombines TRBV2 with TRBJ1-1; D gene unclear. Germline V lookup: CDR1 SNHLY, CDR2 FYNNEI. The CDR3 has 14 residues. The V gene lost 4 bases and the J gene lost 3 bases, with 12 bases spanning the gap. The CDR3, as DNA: TGTGCCAGCAGTGGTTATGGCTCTGACACTGAAGCTTTCTTT. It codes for CASSGYGSDTEAFF.

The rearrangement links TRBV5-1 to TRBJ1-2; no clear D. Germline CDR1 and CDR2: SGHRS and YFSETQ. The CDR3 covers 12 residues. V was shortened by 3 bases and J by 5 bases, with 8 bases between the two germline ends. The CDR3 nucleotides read TGCGCCAGCAGCTCTGGGTCTTATGGCTACACCTTC. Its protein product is CASSSGSYGYTF.

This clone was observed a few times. CDR3 region: CASSLGTGRYEQYF. As DNA, the CDR3 is TGTGCCAGCAGCCTTGGGACAGGGAGATACGAGCAGTACTTC. This chain joins TRBV6-5 and TRBJ2-7; 9 nucleotides align to TRBD1. J lost 4 bases, V lost 6 bases, and 7 bases had no gene match. Germline values: CDR1 MNHEY, CDR2 SVGAGI. The CDR3 has 14 residues.

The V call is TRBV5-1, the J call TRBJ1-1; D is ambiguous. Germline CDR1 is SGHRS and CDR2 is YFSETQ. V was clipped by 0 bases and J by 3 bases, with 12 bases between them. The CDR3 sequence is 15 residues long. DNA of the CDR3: TGCGCCAGCAGCTTGGTTCGGGGAGGCGACACTGAAGCTTTCTTT. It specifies CASSLVRGGDTEAFF.

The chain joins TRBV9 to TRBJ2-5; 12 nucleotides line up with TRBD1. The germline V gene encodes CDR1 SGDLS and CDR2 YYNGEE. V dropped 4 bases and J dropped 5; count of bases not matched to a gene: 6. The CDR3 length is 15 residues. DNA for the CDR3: TGTGCCAGCAGCCCCGGGACAGGGGGCACCGAGACCCAGTACTTC. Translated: CASSPGTGGTETQYF.

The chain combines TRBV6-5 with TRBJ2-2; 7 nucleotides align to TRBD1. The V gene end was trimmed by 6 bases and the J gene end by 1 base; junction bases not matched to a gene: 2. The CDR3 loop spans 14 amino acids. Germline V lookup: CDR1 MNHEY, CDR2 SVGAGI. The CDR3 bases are TGTGCCAGCAGAACAGGGGAGAACACCGGGGAGCTGTTTTTT. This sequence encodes CASRTGENTGELFF.

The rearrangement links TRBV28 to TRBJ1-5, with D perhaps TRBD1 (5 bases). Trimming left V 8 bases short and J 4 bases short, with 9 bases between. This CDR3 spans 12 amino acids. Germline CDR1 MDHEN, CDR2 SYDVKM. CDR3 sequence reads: CASGGANQPQHF. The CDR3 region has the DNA TGTGCCAGCGGTGGGGCTAATCAGCCCCAGCATTTT.

This CDR3 reads CASSLGGPETQYF. The CDR3 nucleotides read TGTGCCAGCAGTCTTGGGGGGCCGGAGACCCAGTACTTC. The chain is built from TRBV7-3 and TRBJ2-5, with D perhaps TRBD1 or TRBD2 (6 bases each). Germline CDR1 SGHTA, CDR2 FQGTGA. The CDR3 loop spans 13 amino acids. Trimming pared 6 bases from V and 5 bases from J, leaving 13 bases between. The whole variable domain, remainder taken from reference TRBV7-3 and TRBJ2-5, is GAGVSQTPSNKVTEKGKYVELRCDPISGHTALYWYRQSLGQGPEFLIYFQGTGAADDSGLPNDRFFAVRPEGSVSTLKIQRTERGDSAVYLCASSLGGPETQYFGPGTRLLVL.

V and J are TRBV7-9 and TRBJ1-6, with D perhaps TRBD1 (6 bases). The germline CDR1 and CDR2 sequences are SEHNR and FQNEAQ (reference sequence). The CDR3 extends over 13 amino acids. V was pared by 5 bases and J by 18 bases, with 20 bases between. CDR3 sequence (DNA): TGTGCCAGCAGCCCAGGCTTAGGGGGGAACCACCACTTT. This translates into CASSPGLGGNHHF. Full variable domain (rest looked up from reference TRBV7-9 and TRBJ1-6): DTGVSQNPRHKITKRGQNVTFRCDPISEHNRLYWYRQTLGQGPEFLTYFQNEAQLEKSRLLSDRFSAERPKGSFSTLEIQRTEQGDSAMYLCASSPGLGGNHHFGNGTRLTVT.

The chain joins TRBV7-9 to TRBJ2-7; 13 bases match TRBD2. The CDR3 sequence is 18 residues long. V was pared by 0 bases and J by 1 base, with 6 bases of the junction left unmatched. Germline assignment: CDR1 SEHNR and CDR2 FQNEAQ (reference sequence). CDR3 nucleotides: TGTGCCAGCAGCTTAGCGCCGGGACTAGCGGGGCCGTCCTACGAGCAGTACTTC. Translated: CASSLAPGLAGPSYEQYF.

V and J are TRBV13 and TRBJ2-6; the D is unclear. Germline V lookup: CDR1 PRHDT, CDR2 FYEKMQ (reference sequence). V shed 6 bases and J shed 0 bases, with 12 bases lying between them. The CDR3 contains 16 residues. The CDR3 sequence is CASSYHSNSGANVLTF. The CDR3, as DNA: TGTGCCAGCAGTTACCACAGCAACTCTGGGGCCAACGTCCTGACTTTC.

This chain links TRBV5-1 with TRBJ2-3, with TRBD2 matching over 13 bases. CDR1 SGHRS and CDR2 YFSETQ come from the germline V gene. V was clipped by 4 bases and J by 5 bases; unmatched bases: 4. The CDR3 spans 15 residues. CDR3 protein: CASSGLAGAQDTQYF. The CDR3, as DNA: TGCGCCAGCAGCGGACTAGCGGGAGCTCAAGATACGCAGTATTTT.